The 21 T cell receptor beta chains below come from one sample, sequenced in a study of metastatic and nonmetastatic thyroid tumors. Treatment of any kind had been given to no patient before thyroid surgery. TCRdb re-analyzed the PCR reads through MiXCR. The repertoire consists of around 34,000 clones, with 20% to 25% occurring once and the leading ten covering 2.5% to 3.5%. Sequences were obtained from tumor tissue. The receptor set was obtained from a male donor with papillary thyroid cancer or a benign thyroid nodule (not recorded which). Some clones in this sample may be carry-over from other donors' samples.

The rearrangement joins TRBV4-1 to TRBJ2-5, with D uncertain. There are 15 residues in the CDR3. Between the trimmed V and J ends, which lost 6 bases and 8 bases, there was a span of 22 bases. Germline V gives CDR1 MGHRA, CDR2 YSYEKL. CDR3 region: CASSQLSDPQVTQYF. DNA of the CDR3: TGCGCCAGCAGTCAGCTCAGCGACCCCCAAGTCACCCAGTACTTC.

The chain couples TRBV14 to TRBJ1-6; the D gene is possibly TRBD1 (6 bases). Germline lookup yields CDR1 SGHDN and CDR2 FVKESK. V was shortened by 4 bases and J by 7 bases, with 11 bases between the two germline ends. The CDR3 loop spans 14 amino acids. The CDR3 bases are TGTGCCAGCAGCCCGTGGACAGCCAATTCACCCCTCCACTTT. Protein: CASSPWTANSPLHF.

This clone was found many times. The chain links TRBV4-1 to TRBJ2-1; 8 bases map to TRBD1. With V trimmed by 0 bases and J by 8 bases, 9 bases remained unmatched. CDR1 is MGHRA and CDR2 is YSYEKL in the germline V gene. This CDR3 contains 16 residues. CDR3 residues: CASSQDGTGGGDEQFF. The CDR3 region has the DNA TGCGCCAGCAGCCAAGATGGCACAGGGGGTGGGGATGAGCAGTTCTTC.

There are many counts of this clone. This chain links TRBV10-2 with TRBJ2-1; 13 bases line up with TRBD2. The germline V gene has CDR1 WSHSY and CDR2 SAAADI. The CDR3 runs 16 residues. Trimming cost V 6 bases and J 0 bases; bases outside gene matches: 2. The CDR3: CASSRLAGGSYNEQFF. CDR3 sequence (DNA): TGCGCCAGCAGCAGACTAGCGGGAGGCTCCTACAATGAGCAGTTCTTC.

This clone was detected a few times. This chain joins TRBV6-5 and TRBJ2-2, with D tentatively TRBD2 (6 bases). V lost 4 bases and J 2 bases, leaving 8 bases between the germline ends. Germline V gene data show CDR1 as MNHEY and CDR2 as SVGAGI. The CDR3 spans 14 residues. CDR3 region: CASSLRGNTGELFF. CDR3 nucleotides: TGTGCCAGCAGTTTGCGGGGCAACACCGGGGAGCTGTTTTTT.

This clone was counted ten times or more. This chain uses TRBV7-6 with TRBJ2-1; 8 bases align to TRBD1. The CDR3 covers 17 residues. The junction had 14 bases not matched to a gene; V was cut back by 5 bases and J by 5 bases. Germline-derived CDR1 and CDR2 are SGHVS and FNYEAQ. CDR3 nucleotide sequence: TGTGCCAGCAGCCCCACGACAGGGGACCATCCGAACAATGAGCAGTTCTTC. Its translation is CASSPTTGDHPNNEQFF.

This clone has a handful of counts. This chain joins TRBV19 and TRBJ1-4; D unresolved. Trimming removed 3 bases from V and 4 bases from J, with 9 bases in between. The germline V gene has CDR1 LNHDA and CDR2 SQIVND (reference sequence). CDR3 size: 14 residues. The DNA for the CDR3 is TGTGCCAGTAGTATGGCGCACAATAATGAAAAACTGTTTTTT. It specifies CASSMAHNNEKLFF. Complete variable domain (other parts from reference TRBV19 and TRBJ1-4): DGGITQSPKYLFRKEGQNVTLSCEQNLNHDAMYWYRQDPGQGLRLIYYSQIVNDFQKGDIAEGYSVSREKKESFPLTVTSAQKNPTAFYLCASSMAHNNEKLFFGSGTQLSVL.

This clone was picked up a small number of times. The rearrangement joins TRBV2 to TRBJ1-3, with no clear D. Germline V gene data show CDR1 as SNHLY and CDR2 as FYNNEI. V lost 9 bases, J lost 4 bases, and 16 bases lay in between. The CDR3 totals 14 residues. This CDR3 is CARNKGDSGNTIYF. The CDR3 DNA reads TGTGCCAGAAATAAGGGAGATAGCGGAAACACCATATATTTT.

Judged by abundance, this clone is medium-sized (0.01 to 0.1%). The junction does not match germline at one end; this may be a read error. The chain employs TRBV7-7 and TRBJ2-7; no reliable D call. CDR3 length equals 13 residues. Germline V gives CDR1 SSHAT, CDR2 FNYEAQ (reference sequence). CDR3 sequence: CASSLGLNEEQYF. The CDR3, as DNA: TGTGCTAGCAGCTTAGGGCTAAACGAAGAGCAGTACTTC.

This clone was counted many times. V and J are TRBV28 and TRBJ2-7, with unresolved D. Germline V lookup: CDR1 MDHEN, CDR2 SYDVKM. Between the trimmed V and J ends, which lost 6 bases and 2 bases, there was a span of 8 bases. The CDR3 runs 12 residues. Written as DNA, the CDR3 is TGTGCCAGCAGCACCGGAGCCTACGAGCAGTACTTC. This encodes CASSTGAYEQYF. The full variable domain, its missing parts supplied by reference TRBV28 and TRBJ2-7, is DVKVTQSSRYLVKRTGEKVFLECVQDMDHENMFWYRQDPGLGLRLIYFSYDVKMKEKGDIPEGYSVSREKKERFSLILESASTNQTSMYLCASSTGAYEQYFGPGTRLTVT.

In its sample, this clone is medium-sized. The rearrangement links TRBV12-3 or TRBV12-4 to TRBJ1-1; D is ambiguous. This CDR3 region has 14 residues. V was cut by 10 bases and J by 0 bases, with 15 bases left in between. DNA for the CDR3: TGTGCCACCTTAAACCGAAACTTGAACACTGAAGCTTTCTTT. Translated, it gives CATLNRNLNTEAFF.

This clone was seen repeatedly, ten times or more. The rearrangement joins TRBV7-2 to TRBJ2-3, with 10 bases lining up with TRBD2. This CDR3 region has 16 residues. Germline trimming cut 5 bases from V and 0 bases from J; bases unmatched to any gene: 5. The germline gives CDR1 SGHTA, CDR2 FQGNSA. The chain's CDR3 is CASSQTSGFSTDTQYF. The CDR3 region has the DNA TGTGCCAGCAGCCAGACTAGCGGGTTTAGCACAGATACGCAGTATTTT.

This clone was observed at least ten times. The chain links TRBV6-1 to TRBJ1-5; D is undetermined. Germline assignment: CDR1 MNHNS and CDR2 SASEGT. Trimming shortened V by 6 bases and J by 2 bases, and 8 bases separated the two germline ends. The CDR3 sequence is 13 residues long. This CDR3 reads CASREGGNQPQHF. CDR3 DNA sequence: TGTGCCAGCAGGGAGGGCGGCAATCAGCCCCAGCATTTT.

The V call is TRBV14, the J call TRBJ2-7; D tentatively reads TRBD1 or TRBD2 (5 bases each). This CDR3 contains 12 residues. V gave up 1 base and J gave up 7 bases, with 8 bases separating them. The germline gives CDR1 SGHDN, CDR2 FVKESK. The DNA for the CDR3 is TGTGCCAGCAGCCAAGGGGGACCAGAGCAGTACTTC. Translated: CASSQGGPEQYF.

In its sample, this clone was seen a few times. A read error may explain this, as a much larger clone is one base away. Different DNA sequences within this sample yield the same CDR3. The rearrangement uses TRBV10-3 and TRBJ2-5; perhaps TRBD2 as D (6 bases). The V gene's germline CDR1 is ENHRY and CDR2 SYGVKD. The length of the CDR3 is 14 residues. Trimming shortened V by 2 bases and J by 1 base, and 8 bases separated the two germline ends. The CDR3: CAISEGGTQETQYF. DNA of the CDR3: TGTGCCATCAGTGAGGGCGGGACCCAAGAGACCCAGTACTTC.

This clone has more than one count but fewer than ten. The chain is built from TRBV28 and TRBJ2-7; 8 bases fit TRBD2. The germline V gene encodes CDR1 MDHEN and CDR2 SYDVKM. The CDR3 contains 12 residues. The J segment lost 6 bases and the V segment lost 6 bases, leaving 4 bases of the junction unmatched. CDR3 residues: CASSLGTSEQYF. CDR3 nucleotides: TGTGCCAGCAGCCTAGGGACTAGCGAGCAGTACTTC.

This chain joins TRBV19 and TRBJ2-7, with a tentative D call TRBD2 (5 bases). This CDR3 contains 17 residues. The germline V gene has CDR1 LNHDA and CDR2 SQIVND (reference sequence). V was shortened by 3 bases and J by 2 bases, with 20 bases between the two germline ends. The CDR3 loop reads CASSISPISSGTYEQYF. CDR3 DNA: TGTGCCAGTAGTATCTCCCCCATCTCATCGGGGACCTACGAGCAGTACTTC. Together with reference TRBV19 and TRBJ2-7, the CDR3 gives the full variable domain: DGGITQSPKYLFRKEGQNVTLSCEQNLNHDAMYWYRQDPGQGLRLIYYSQIVNDFQKGDIAEGYSVSREKKESFPLTVTSAQKNPTAFYLCASSISPISSGTYEQYFGPGTRLTVT.

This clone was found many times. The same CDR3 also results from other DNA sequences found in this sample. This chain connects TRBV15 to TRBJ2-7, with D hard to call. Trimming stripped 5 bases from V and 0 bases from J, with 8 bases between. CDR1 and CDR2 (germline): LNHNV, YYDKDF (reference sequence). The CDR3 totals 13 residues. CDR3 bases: TGTGCCACCAGCGTTAGGAGCTCCTACGAGCAGTACTTC. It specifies CATSVRSSYEQYF.

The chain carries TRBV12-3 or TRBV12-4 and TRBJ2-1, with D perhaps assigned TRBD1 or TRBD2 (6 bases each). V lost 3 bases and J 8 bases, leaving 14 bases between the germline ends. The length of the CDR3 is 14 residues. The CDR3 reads CASSFTGAGDEQFF. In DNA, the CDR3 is TGTGCCAGCAGTTTCACGGGGGCCGGGGATGAGCAGTTCTTC.

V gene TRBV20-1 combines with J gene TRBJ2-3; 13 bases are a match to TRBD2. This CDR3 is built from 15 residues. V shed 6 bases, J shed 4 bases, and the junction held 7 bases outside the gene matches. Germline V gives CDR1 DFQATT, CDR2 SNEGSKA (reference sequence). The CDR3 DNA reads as TGCAGTGCATCACTAGCGGGAGGGCATCCAGATACGCAGTATTTT. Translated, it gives CSASLAGGHPDTQYF.

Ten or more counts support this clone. Here the CDR3 reads CASSFGYNEKLFF. CDR3 DNA: TGTGCCAGCAGCTTCGGCTATAATGAAAAACTGTTTTTT. J is TRBJ1-4 and V is TRBV11-2, with D uncertain. From germline, CDR1 is SGHAT and CDR2 FQNNGV. CDR3 length equals 13 residues. Trimming removed 3 bases from V and 4 bases from J, with 6 bases in between.